This T cell receptor (beta chain) was identified during a study of tumor and adjacent non-tumor tissue in lung cancer. No cell sorting was done before RNA was extracted from the tissue. More than 3 cm separated this lung sample from the edge of the tumor. Germline V gene data show CDR1 as DFQATT and CDR2 as SNEGSKA (reference sequence). The CDR3 covers 15 residues. Trimming pared 1 base from V and 10 bases from J, leaving 23 bases between. TCRbeta libraries were built with three rounds of nested PCR, modified from ARM-PCR. From the multiplex PCR reads, TCRdb called clonotypes with MiXCR, one entry per CDR3 protein. The sample has around 80,000 distinct CDR3 sequences, approximately 80% seen once; the top ten hold around half.

The clonotype was recovered from a man aged 55-75 years with non-small cell lung cancer. Sequencing input: distant non-tumor lung tissue. The rearrangement joins TRBV20-1 to TRBJ2-7; no clear D. DNA of the CDR3: TGCAGTGCTAGAGGCGGTAGCAGGCTGTTGGGCGAACAGTACTTC. This gives the protein CSARGGSRLLGEQYF.